This T cell receptor (beta chain) came from a study of T cell repertoires in cytomegalovirus infection (dated by TCRdb to the late 2010s). Concerning the study at large: Donor HLA type was relevant to the analysis, because carriage of CMV infection together with the matching HLA type was indicated by public TCR beta signatures.

What the authors observed across the whole study: The ex vivo response was dominated by HLA-C-restricted CMV-specific TCR beta clonotypes, which also provided the single most frequent clonotype in two of eight donors. Carriers of CMV infection plus the relevant HLA type were discriminated by the cumulative frequency of public TCR beta family members in the study cohort and in an independent approximately 340-donor cohort.

The run used an Illumina HiSeq 1500. TCRdb trimmed the raw reads at Q25, called clones with MiXCR and kept productive beta chains. Every entry covers one CDR3 protein and lists the most common genes and DNA from its rows. The sample table records approximately 500,000 distinct CDR3 sequences; 15% to 20% of these occur just once. The top ten constitute approximately 24% of the sample. CDR1 and CDR2 were assigned from the germline V gene as MNHNS and SASEGT. Between the V and J ends, shortened by 6 bases and 8 bases respectively, the junction contains 22 bases. CDR3 length: 15 amino acids, cysteine to phenylalanine. CDR3 DNA is the only sequence kept; it has 45 bases, read in frame from the first base. This clonotype was recorded at least ten times. Its antigen has not been determined. Base quality data are lacking; no much larger clone is found one base away.

The origin of this receptor is a human donor in good health (CMV status not recorded). Some clones in this sample may be carry-over from other donors' samples. What was sequenced was CD8+ T cells from PBMCs. Recombination connected TRBV6-1 to TRBJ1-2; perhaps TRBD1 is the D gene, with 6 bases matching. Here is the DNA: TGTGCCAGCAGCCAATTACGACAGGCGGTGAGGGGCTACACCTTC. Its protein reads: CASSQLRQAVRGYTF.